This T cell receptor (beta chain) was sequenced during a study of control samples from healthy donors and cancer patients. The CDR3 is 14 amino acids. The ends were cut back, 8 bases at V and 0 bases at J, with 11 bases in the middle. CDR1 SEHNR and CDR2 FQNEAQ come from the germline V gene (reference sequence). Here immunoSEQ multiplex PCR was the method, and the copy in TCRdb shows in-frame clones only, minus some. This sample yields about 120,000 clones, of which roughly nine tenths are seen a single time; 7.8% belongs to the top ten. The J gene is TRBJ2-1, the V gene TRBV7-9; a possible D gene is TRBD1 (5 bases). The material sequenced was blood. This receptor was identified in a woman in her late teens or twenties in good health. CDR3 coding DNA: TGTGCCAGCTATGGACAAGCCTCCTACAATGAGCAGTTCTTC. Its protein product is CASYGQASYNEQFF. Drawing the rest from reference TRBV7-9 and TRBJ2-1, the complete variable domain is DTGVSQNPRHKITKRGQNVTFRCDPISEHNRLYWYRQTLGQGPEFLTYFQNEAQLEKSRLLSDRFSAERPKGSFSTLEIQRTEQGDSAMYLCASYGQASYNEQFFGPGTRLTVL.